Listed below are T cell receptor beta chains from one sample, sequenced in a study of T-cell reconstitution after alpha-beta-depleted transplantation in children. TCRdb re-derived calls from the PCR reads in MiXCR, one entry per CDR3 protein. The data hold more than 200,000 distinct CDR3 sequences, with roughly 24% observed a single time. The sequenced sample was PBMCs, obtained before TCRalphabeta/CD19-depleted stem cell transplant. These receptors all come from a girl aged 2 to 10 with Fanconi anemia, due to receive a stem cell transplant. Both conserved end residues are part of each CDR3. Each record gives: J gene, D gene, clone size, V gene, CDR3 DNA, CDR3 protein. A D gene is named only where the DNA matches it firmly. Where a row states a size, it is once, few, many or the class of an expanded clone; other rows omit it.

J: TRBJ2-5; D: .; size: few; V: TRBV10-3; DNA: TGTGCCATCAGTGAGTTTGAGGGCCCCCAAGAGACCCAGTACTTC; CDR3: CAISEFEGPQETQYF
J: TRBJ1-4; D: .; size: .; V: TRBV5-1; DNA: TGCGCCAGCAGCTTGGCAGGTACGGGGGATGAAAAACTGTTTTTT; CDR3: CASSLAGTGDEKLFF
J: TRBJ1-1; D: TRBD1; size: .; V: TRBV4-2; DNA: TGTGCCAGCAGCCCCCAGGGGGCGCGGACTGAAGCTTTCTTT; CDR3: CASSPQGARTEAFF
J: TRBJ2-7; D: TRBD1; size: few; V: TRBV18; DNA: TGTGCCAGCTCACTTAAGGGACAGGTCTCCTACGAGCAGTACTTC; CDR3: CASSLKGQVSYEQYF
J: TRBJ2-1; D: .; size: .; V: TRBV28; DNA: TGTGCCAGCAGACGGACCGATTTTAATAATGAGCAGTTCTTC; CDR3: CASRRTDFNNEQFF
J: TRBJ2-7; D: TRBD1; size: many; V: TRBV29-1; DNA: TGCAGCGTCAAAGGGGGTTTGGGACAGGGAACCGAGCAGTACTTC; CDR3: CSVKGGLGQGTEQYF
J: TRBJ1-2; D: .; size: many; V: TRBV12-3/TRBV12-4; DNA: TGTGCCAGCAGTTTTGTGCTGGGGCCTTCAATCTATGGCTACACCTTC; CDR3: CASSFVLGPSIYGYTF
J: TRBJ2-7; D: .; size: many; V: TRBV7-6; DNA: TGTGCCAGCAGCCTAGGTTGGGGGCTGTTCTCCTACGAGCAGTACTTC; CDR3: CASSLGWGLFSYEQYF
J: TRBJ1-5; D: TRBD1; size: many; V: TRBV19; DNA: TGTGCCAGTAGTATTTTATCCCCCGACAGGGGCAATCAGCCCCAGCATTTT; CDR3: CASSILSPDRGNQPQHF
J: TRBJ2-2; D: .; size: many; V: TRBV6-5; DNA: TGTGCCAGCAGTTACTCGGCTCAGGGCGGGGAGCTGTTTTTT; CDR3: CASSYSAQGGELFF
J: TRBJ2-3; D: .; size: many; V: TRBV10-3; DNA: TGTGCCATCAGTGAGTCGACCGCAGATACGCAGTATTTT; CDR3: CAISESTADTQYF
J: TRBJ1-2; D: .; size: many; V: TRBV20-1; DNA: TGCAGTGGCAGGGAGGGGAACTATGGCTACACCTTC; CDR3: CSGREGNYGYTF
J: TRBJ2-7; D: .; size: .; V: TRBV20-1; DNA: TGCAGTGCTAGTCGGTCTGACGAGCAGTACTTC; CDR3: CSASRSDEQYF
J: TRBJ1-5; D: TRBD1; size: many; V: TRBV6-5; DNA: TGTGCCAGCAGTTACGACGACAGGGCCGGAAATCAGCCCCAGCATTTT; CDR3: CASSYDDRAGNQPQHF
J: TRBJ1-5; D: .; size: many; V: TRBV6-1; DNA: TGTGCCAGCAGTGAAGGCAGCCTAAATCAGCCCCAGCATTTT; CDR3: CASSEGSLNQPQHF
J: TRBJ2-7; D: TRBD2; size: .; V: TRBV20-1; DNA: TGCAGTGCTCCCGTTACTAGCGGGAGGGGCGAGCAGTACTTC; CDR3: CSAPVTSGRGEQYF
J: TRBJ1-2; D: .; size: .; V: TRBV7-2; DNA: TGTGCCAGCAGCCCCCTTGGGGGGAAGTCGCTCTATGGCTACACCTTC; CDR3: CASSPLGGKSLYGYTF
J: TRBJ2-2; D: .; size: .; V: TRBV4-2; DNA: TGTGCCAGCAGCCAAGGCAACGGAGACACCGGGGAGCTGTTTTTT; CDR3: CASSQGNGDTGELFF
J: TRBJ2-3; D: TRBD2; size: many; V: TRBV15; DNA: TGTGCCACCAGCAGGGTCCTCGGGGGGTACGAAGGCACAGATACGCAGTATTTT; CDR3: CATSRVLGGYEGTDTQYF
J: TRBJ2-7; D: .; size: few; V: TRBV4-1; DNA: TGCGCCAGCAGCCAAGAATGGATCACCCCGGGAGCCGAGCAGTACTTC; CDR3: CASSQEWITPGAEQYF
J: TRBJ2-3; D: .; size: many; V: TRBV7-2; DNA: TGTGCCAGCAGCTTAAATGCGATCACAGATACGCAGTATTTT; CDR3: CASSLNAITDTQYF
J: TRBJ2-1; D: .; size: many; V: TRBV20-1; DNA: TGCAGCGCGACAGTGAGCTACAATGAGCAGTTCTTC; CDR3: CSATVSYNEQFF
J: TRBJ2-1; D: .; size: many; V: TRBV15; DNA: TGTGCCACCAGCAGAGTCCGAGGGACACGTTACAATGAGCAGTTCTTC; CDR3: CATSRVRGTRYNEQFF
J: TRBJ2-5; D: TRBD1; size: .; V: TRBV20-1; DNA: TGCAGTGCTAAAGTGGGACGGGGACAGGGGATAGAGACCCAGTACTTC; CDR3: CSAKVGRGQGIETQYF
J: TRBJ2-3; D: .; size: .; V: TRBV12-3/TRBV12-4; DNA: TGTGCCAGCAGTTTATCCATAGCGGCAGATACGCAGTATTTT; CDR3: CASSLSIAADTQYF
J: TRBJ1-2; D: .; size: many; V: TRBV29-1; DNA: TGCAGCGTTGCCCCCCCTAACTATGGCTACACCTTC; CDR3: CSVAPPNYGYTF
J: TRBJ2-7; D: .; size: many; V: TRBV12-3/TRBV12-4; DNA: TGTGCCAGCAGTTTAGGGACCGCGGCCCCCTACGAGCAGTACTTC; CDR3: CASSLGTAAPYEQYF
J: TRBJ2-2; D: TRBD2; size: once; V: TRBV7-3; DNA: TGTGCCAGCAGCTTAAGGAGACTAGCGGGGGGGGACACCGGGGAGCTGTTTTTT; CDR3: CASSLRRLAGGDTGELFF
J: TRBJ2-7; D: .; size: .; V: TRBV7-9; DNA: TGTGCCAGCAGCTTAAAAGGGATCTACGAGCAGTACTTC; CDR3: CASSLKGIYEQYF
J: TRBJ2-5; D: TRBD1; size: many; V: TRBV29-1; DNA: TGCAGCGTGGGACAGCCTCAAGAGACCCAGTACTTC; CDR3: CSVGQPQETQYF
J: TRBJ1-3; D: .; size: .; V: TRBV7-2; DNA: TGTGCCAGCAGCCCTGGGCCTGGAAACACCATATATTTT; CDR3: CASSPGPGNTIYF
J: TRBJ2-5; D: .; size: .; V: TRBV29-1; DNA: TGCAGCGTTGTGGGGGGAGCCGCAGAGACCCAGTACTTC; CDR3: CSVVGGAAETQYF
J: TRBJ1-5; D: .; size: .; V: TRBV1; DNA: TGCACCAGCAGCCAAGACCCCAAGGATCAGCCCCAGCATTTT; CDR3: CTSSQDPKDQPQHF
J: TRBJ2-4; D: .; size: .; V: TRBV7-8; DNA: TGTGCCAGCAGCGGAAGAGTGGGGTTAGCCAAAAACATTCAGTACTTC; CDR3: CASSGRVGLAKNIQYF
J: TRBJ2-7; D: .; size: .; V: TRBV29-1; DNA: TGCAGCGTTGTAGTTCAGGGGCCCGGGAGTGGCGGGTTCTACGAGCAGTACTTC; CDR3: CSVVVQGPGSGGFYEQYF
J: TRBJ2-7; D: .; size: many; V: TRBV5-1; DNA: TGCGCCAGCAGCTTGGGTTCCGACAGTACCTACGAGCAGTACTTC; CDR3: CASSLGSDSTYEQYF